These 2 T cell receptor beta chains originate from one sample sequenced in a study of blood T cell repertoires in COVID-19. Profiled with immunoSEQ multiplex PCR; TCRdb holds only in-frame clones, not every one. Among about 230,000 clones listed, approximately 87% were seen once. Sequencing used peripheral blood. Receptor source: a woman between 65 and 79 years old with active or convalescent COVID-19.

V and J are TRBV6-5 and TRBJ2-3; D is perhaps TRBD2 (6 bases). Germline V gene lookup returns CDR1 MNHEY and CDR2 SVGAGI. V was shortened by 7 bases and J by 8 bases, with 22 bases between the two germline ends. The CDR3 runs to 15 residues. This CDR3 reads CASIGDLQLFGTQYF. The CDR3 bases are TGTGCCAGCATTGGGGACTTACAACTTTTTGGTACGCAGTATTTT.

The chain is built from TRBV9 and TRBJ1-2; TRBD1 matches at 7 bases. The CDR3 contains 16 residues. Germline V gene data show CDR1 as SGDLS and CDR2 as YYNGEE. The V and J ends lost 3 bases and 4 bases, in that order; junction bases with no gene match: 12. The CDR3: CASSAKGAGQPYGYTF. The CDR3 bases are TGTGCCAGCAGCGCCAAGGGGGCGGGACAACCCTATGGCTACACCTTC.